This T cell receptor beta chain was found in a study of CD8 T cells in ankylosing spondylitis. MiXCR was run by TCRdb on the 5' RACE reads, yielding one entry per CDR3 protein. The sample gives around 230,000 distinct CDR3 sequences, approximately 8% of which show up once; 4.8% is in the top ten. At least ten counts were recorded for this clonotype. The sequenced sample was blood, either unsorted or a sorted T cell fraction (not recorded which). This clonotype was sampled from a female donor with ankylosing spondylitis or in good health (not recorded which).

This CDR3 is CAIGTANTGELFF. The CDR3 DNA sequence: TGTGCCATCGGGACAGCGAACACCGGGGAGCTGTTTTTT. The chain joins TRBV10-3 to TRBJ2-2; 7 nucleotides align to TRBD1. Germline CDR1 ENHRY, CDR2 SYGVKD. The CDR3 extends over 13 amino acids. V shed 8 bases, J shed 0 bases, and the junction held 0 bases outside the gene matches.